This TCR beta chain originates from a study of T cell responses to AZD1222 COVID-19 vaccine. Study context: Pooled in the analysis were second doses at about 4 or about 12 weeks. Regarding the study as a whole: Spike-specific TCR repertoires showed rising breadth and depth after two AZD1222 doses. Donors were mostly white British, more females; clonal diversity possibly underestimated. Nearly half of the spike-specific TCRs reportedly recognize variant regions that carry no mutations.

This clone was seen more than once but under ten times. The antigen remains undetermined. CDR3 length: 16 amino acids. Clones were read by immunoSEQ multiplex PCR, and TCRdb kept only the in-frame ones, dropping some. In the table there are under 130,000 clones, approximately 88% of which are singletons. The chain carries TRBV21-1 and TRBJ2-3; the table's D call, TRBD2, has no DNA check behind it. TRBV21-1 is a known pseudogene. The TCR sequence derives from an adult in good health. Sequenced material: peripheral blood, taken on day 0 of AZD1222 vaccination. CDR3 amino acids: CASSKVTKEGTDTQYF. Here the CDR3 DNA reads TGTGCCAGCAGCAAAGTAACCAAGGAGGGCACAGATACGCAGTATTTT.